The entry below gives a single T cell receptor beta chain sequence along with its context. The data belong to a study of blood T cell repertoires in COVID-19. Trimming removed 1 base from V and 5 bases from J, with 10 bases in between. The length of the CDR3 is 13 residues. Germline V gene data show CDR1 as SGHRS and CDR2 as YFSETQ. Profiled with immunoSEQ multiplex PCR; TCRdb holds only in-frame clones, not every one. Of a few hundred thousand clones in the sample, around nine tenths were seen once. The gene calls are TRBV5-1 and TRBJ2-7; D might be TRBD1 (5 bases). The receptor comes from a man aged 55 to 70 with acute or convalescent COVID-19. What was sequenced was peripheral blood. Here the CDR3 reads CASSLQGFDEQYF. CDR3 in DNA: TGCGCCAGCAGCTTGCAGGGTTTCGACGAGCAGTACTTC.